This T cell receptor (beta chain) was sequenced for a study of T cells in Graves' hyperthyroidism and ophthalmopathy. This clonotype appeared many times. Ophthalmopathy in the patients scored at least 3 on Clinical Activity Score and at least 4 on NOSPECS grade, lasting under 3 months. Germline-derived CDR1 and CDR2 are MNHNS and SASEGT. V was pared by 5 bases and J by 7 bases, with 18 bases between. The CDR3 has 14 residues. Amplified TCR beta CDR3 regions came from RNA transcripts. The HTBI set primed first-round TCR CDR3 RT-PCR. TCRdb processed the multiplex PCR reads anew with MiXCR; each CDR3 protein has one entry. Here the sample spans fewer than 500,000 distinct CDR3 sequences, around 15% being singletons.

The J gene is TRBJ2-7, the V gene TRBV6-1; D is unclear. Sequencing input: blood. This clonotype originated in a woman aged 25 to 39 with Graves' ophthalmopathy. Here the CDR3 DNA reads TGTGCCAGCAGTTCAGATCCGAGGTTGCGGGAGCAGTACTTC. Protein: CASSSDPRLREQYF.